Here is one TCR beta chain with its context. The V end lost 5 bases, the J end lost 3 bases, and 14 bases lay between the germline ends. The CDR3 is made up of 14 amino acids. Germline CDR1 reads MDHEN; CDR2 reads SYDVKM. The data are from a study of blood T cell repertoires in COVID-19. Across the whole study: Donors in the United States, Italy and Spain gave samples during acute or convalescent COVID-19.

Measured with immunoSEQ multiplex PCR; TCRdb has only the in-frame clones, and not every one. The profile covers some 200,000 clones, with around 84% appearing a single time and around 13% taken by the ten largest. This receptor was obtained from a human donor in a cohort sampled during active COVID-19. The sample was peripheral blood. The rearrangement links TRBV28 to TRBJ2-7; a weak D match, TRBD1 (6 bases). CDR3 sequence (DNA): TGTGCCAGCAGTCAGCCCGACAGGTTCTACGAGCAGTACTTC. Amino acid sequence: CASSQPDRFYEQYF.